A single sample is the source of the 8 T cell receptor beta chains below, sequenced in a study of T cell responses to AZD1222 COVID-19 vaccine (dated by TCRdb to the early 2020s). The time point label on this specimen signifies: about 28 days (+/-7) after the second vaccine dose. The sample's treatment or condition label, in plain terms: meningococcal conjugate vaccine given as trial control. Library preparation was by the immunoSEQ multiplex PCR assay. TCRdb provides this immuneACCESS table in a form limited to in-frame rearrangements. Some clones are lacking; in checked studies, under half of them reflect an unresolved V gene, and why the rest are absent is not known. For this sample there are 90,000 to 150,000 clones; 90% appear just once. The ten top clones hold 4% to 4.5% of the sample. Material: peripheral blood, obtained 28 days after the second dose of the MenACWY control vaccine. These receptors originate from an adult who received the MenACWY meningococcal vaccine as a control.

This rearrangement joins TRBV11-3 to TRBJ1-1; unclear D gene. The CDR3 is 13 residues long. Germline V gene lookup returns CDR1 SGHNT and CDR2 YENEEA. V was pared by 7 bases and J by 0 bases, with 9 bases between. CDR3 nucleotide sequence: TGTGCCAGCAAAAAAACAGTGAACACTGAAGCTTTCTTT. Its translation is CASKKTVNTEAFF.

The V and J genes are TRBV27 and TRBJ1-4; D gene ambiguous. Germline CDR1 is MNHEY and CDR2 is SMNVEV (reference sequence). The CDR3 length is 14 residues. V lost 0 bases and J lost 8, with 10 bases in between. CDR3 in DNA: TGTGCCAGCAGTTTATCCGGTAACCCAGAAAAACTGTTTTTT. Its translation: CASSLSGNPEKLFF.

This clone was recorded once. The chain is built from TRBV20-1 and TRBJ2-3; D remains unclear. V lost 3 bases and J lost 0, with 13 bases in between. In germline, CDR1 is DFQATT, CDR2 SNEGSKA (reference sequence). This CDR3 comprises 15 residues. Here the CDR3 reads CSASVSGPSTDTQYF. CDR3 DNA sequence: TGCAGTGCTAGTGTCTCAGGACCTAGCACAGATACGCAGTATTTT.

The V call is TRBV18, the J call TRBJ1-4; a weak D match, TRBD1 (6 bases). CDR3 length equals 15 residues. Germline CDR1 is KGHSH and CDR2 is LQKENI. V was clipped by 2 bases and J by 0 bases, with 7 bases between them. CDR3 region: CASSPGQTTNEKLFF. The CDR3 DNA sequence: TGTGCCAGCTCACCAGGACAGACAACTAATGAAAAACTGTTTTTT.

In this sample, this clone turned up once. The chain carries TRBV5-1 and TRBJ2-3, with D perhaps TRBD1 or TRBD2 (5 bases each). The CDR3 runs to 15 residues. Germline V gives CDR1 SGHRS, CDR2 YFSETQ. V was clipped by 4 bases and J by 4 bases, with 16 bases between them. CDR3 loop: CASSLGNTGPDTQYF. Here the CDR3 DNA reads TGCGCCAGCAGCCTTGGCAATACGGGGCCAGATACGCAGTATTTT.

Comment on this clone: The identical CDR3 is also encoded by other nucleotide sequences in the sample. The V call is TRBV18, the J call TRBJ2-7; 8 bases match TRBD2. V shed 3 bases and J 1 base; nucleotides not matched to a gene: 2. Germline CDR1 is KGHSH and CDR2 is LQKENI. This CDR3 region has 14 residues. CDR3 DNA: TGTGCCAGCTCACCCGGGACTAGTTCCTACGAGCAGTACTTC. As protein: CASSPGTSSYEQYF.

The chain joins TRBV11-2 to TRBJ2-7; D is uncertain. CDR1 SGHAT and CDR2 FQNNGV come from the germline V gene. The CDR3 covers 15 residues. V was pared by 1 base and J by 4 bases, with 14 bases between. The CDR3: CASSLGSPKLYEQYV. The CDR3 DNA reads as TGTGCCAGCAGCTTAGGTTCGCCAAAGCTTTACGAGCAGTACGTC.

CDR3 bases: TGTGCCACCAGTGAGGGACAGGGGCAGTGGGAGACCCAGTACTTC. Translation gives CATSEGQGQWETQYF. The J gene is TRBJ2-5, the V gene TRBV24-1; 10 bases fit TRBD1. The CDR3 loop spans 15 amino acids. The germline V gene has CDR1 KGHDR and CDR2 SFDVKD. The V segment lost 4 bases and the J segment 5 bases; nucleotides outside the gene matches: 6.